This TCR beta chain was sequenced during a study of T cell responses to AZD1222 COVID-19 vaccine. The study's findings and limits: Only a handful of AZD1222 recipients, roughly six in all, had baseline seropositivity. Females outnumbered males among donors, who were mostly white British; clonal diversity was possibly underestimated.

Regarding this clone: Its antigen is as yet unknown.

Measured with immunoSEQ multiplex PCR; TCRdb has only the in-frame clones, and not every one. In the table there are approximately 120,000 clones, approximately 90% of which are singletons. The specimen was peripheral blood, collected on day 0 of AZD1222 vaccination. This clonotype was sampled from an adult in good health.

CDR3 nucleotide sequence: TGTGCCAGCAGCCTAAGACAGGTGTCCTACAATGAGCAGTTCTTC. This gives the protein CASSLRQVSYNEQFF. The chain employs TRBV14 and TRBJ2-1, with TRBD1 as a possible D gene (6 bases). Germline values: CDR1 SGHDN, CDR2 FVKESK. This CDR3 spans 15 amino acids. Trimming removed 4 bases at V and 1 base at J, with 11 bases between. Filled out from reference TRBV14 and TRBJ2-1, the complete variable domain reads EAGVTQFPSHSVIEKGQTVTLRCDPISGHDNLYWYRRVMGKEIKFLLHFVKESKQDESGMPNNRFLAERTGGTYSTLKVQPAELEDSGVYFCASSLRQVSYNEQFFGPGTRLTVL.